These 8 T cell receptor beta chains were all obtained from the same sample, sequenced in a study of neurological immune-mediated disorders. Each CDR3 protein gets one entry after TCRdb re-called the 5' RACE reads with MiXCR. The table has tens of thousands of distinct CDR3 sequences, roughly 10% seen once; the top ten hold around 1.7%. Sequenced: PBMCs. The receptors originated from a man aged 50-59 years in good health.

There are many counts of this clonotype. This chain joins TRBV20-1 and TRBJ2-3, with D hard to call. Per the germline V gene, CDR1 is DFQATT and CDR2 is SNEGSKA (reference sequence). Trimming took 0 bases from V and 5 from J, leaving 9 bases between them. CDR3 length equals 13 residues. In DNA, the CDR3 is TGCAGTGCTAGAGAACCGACCAGAGATACGCAGTATTTT. As protein: CSAREPTRDTQYF.

This clonotype was seen many times. This chain connects TRBV20-1 to TRBJ1-2; D is ambiguous. The germline CDR1 and CDR2 sequences are DFQATT and SNEGSKA (reference sequence). The CDR3 totals 12 residues. The CDR3 bases are TGCAGCGGGGAAGGGTTTAACTATGGCTACACCTTC. As protein: CSGEGFNYGYTF.

This clonotype was counted ten times or more. The chain links TRBV19 to TRBJ2-3; D not resolved. V was clipped by 6 bases and J by 0 bases, with 7 bases between them. Germline CDR1 LNHDA, CDR2 SQIVND (reference sequence). The CDR3 runs to 13 residues. This CDR3 reads CASSPTSTDTQYF. The DNA of the CDR3 is TGTGCCAGTAGCCCCACTAGCACAGATACGCAGTATTTT.

This clonotype was seen a few times. The chain recombines TRBV4-2 with TRBJ2-1; a possible D gene is TRBD2 (5 bases). The V end was cut by 0 bases, the J end by 7 bases, with 10 bases between. Germline V CDR1 and CDR2: LGHNA, YNFKEQ. The CDR3 totals 14 residues. The CDR3 bases are TGTGCCAGCAGCCAAGAGTTAATAGCGAATGAGCAGTTCTTC. It specifies CASSQELIANEQFF.

This clonotype showed up many times. The chain has TRBV7-8 and TRBJ2-2, with a weak D call TRBD1 (6 bases). The CDR3 covers 19 residues. Germline V gene lookup returns CDR1 SGHVS and CDR2 FQNEAQ. Trimming took off 3 bases at V and 8 bases at J, with 28 bases between the two ends. The CDR3 DNA is TGTGCCAGCAGCTTCCCCGCCTCCACTACGCAATGGGGGCAAGGGGAGCTGTTTTTT. This codes for CASSFPASTTQWGQGELFF.

This clonotype was counted between two and nine times. This chain joins TRBV19 and TRBJ2-1; 10 bases match TRBD1. Germline V gene sequence: CDR1 LNHDA, CDR2 SQIVND (reference sequence). CDR3 length: 14 amino acids. The junction had 8 bases not matched to a gene; V was cut back by 7 bases and J by 8 bases. CDR3 nucleotides: TGTGCCAGTAAAGGGACAGGGGCTTCTTATGAGCAGTTCTTC. Its protein product is CASKGTGASYEQFF.

Only a few counts were recorded for this clonotype. The rearrangement links TRBV27 to TRBJ2-2; D is possibly TRBD2 (7 bases). This CDR3 spans 15 amino acids. Trimming removed 0 bases from V and 5 bases from J, with 10 bases in between. CDR1 is MNHEY and CDR2 is SMNVEV in the germline V gene (reference sequence). The CDR3 is CASSLSQGGTGELFF. DNA for the CDR3: TGTGCCAGCAGTTTATCACAGGGAGGGACCGGGGAGCTGTTTTTT.

CDR3 region: CAWRGGFTSGIVTGELFF. The CDR3 coding sequence is TGTGCCTGGAGAGGCGGGTTCACTAGCGGGATAGTCACCGGGGAGCTGTTTTTT. V usage is TRBV30 and J usage is TRBJ2-2, with 10 bases identical to TRBD2. V shed 3 bases, J shed 4 bases, and the junction held 14 bases outside the gene matches. CDR3 length: 18 amino acids. Germline V gene lookup returns CDR1 GTSNPN and CDR2 SVGIG (reference sequence). The whole variable domain, filled in from reference TRBV30 and TRBJ2-2, reads SQTIHQWPATLVQPVGSPLSLECTVEGTSNPNLYWYRQAAGRGLQLLFYSVGIGQISSEVPQNLSASRPQDRQFILSSKKLLLSDSGFYLCAWRGGFTSGIVTGELFFGEGSRLTVL.